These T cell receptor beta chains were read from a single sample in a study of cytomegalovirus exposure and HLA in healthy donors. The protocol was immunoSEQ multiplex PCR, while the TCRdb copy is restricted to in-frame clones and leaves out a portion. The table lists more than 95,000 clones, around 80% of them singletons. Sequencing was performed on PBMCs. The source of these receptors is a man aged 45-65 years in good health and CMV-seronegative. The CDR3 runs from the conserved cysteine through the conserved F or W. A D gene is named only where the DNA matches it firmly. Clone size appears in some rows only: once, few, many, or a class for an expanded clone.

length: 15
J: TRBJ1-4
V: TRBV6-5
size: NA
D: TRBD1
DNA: TGTGCCAGCAGTTACCTGCCAGGGGGCAATGAAAAACTGTTTTTT
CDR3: CASSYLPGGNEKLFF

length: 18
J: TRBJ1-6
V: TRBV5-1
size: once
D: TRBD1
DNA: TGCGCCAGCAGCTTGGTGGGACAGAGAAGCTCCTATAATTCACCCCTCCACTTT
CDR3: CASSLVGQRSSYNSPLHF

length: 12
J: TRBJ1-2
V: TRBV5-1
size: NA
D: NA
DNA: TGCGCCAGCAGCTTGGACGAGTATGGCTACACCTTC
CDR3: CASSLDEYGYTF

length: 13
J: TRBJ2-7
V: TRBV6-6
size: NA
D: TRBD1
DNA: TGTGCCAGCAAGCCGGGACAGGGGCACGAGCAGTACTTC
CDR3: CASKPGQGHEQYF

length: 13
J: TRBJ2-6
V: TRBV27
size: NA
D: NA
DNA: TGTGCCAGCAGTCCCCAGGGGGCCAACGTCCTGACTTTC
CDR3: CASSPQGANVLTF

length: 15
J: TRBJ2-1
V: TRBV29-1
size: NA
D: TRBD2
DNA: TGCAGCGTTGGTCTAGCGGGGGGTACCGCCAATGAGCAGTTCTTC
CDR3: CSVGLAGGTANEQFF

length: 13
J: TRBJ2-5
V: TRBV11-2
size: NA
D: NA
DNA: TGTGCCAGCAGCTTAAATAACCAAGAGACCCAGTACTTC
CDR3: CASSLNNQETQYF

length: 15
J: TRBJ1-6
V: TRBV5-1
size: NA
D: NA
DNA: TGCGCCAGCAGCCGAGGGACTCGAGTCAATTCACCCCTCCACTTT
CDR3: CASSRGTRVNSPLHF

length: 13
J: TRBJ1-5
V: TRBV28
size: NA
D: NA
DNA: TGTGCCAGCAGTTTTCAGGGGAATCAGCCCCAGCATTTT
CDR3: CASSFQGNQPQHF

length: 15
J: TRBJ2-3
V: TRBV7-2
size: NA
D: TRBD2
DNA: TGTGCCAGCAGCTTAGAAAGCGGGGGCCCAGATACGCAGTATTTT
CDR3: CASSLESGGPDTQYF

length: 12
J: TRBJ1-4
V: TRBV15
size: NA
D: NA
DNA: TGTGCCACCAGCAGGGGGGGGGAAAAACTGTTTTTT
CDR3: CATSRGGEKLFF

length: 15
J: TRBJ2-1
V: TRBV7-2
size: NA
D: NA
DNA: TGTGCCAGCAGCCGCGCGTCAGGAGGATTCCATGAGCAGTTCTTC
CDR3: CASSRASGGFHEQFF

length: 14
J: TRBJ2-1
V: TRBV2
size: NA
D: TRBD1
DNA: TGTGCCAGCAAAGGACAGGGGGCTGGCAATGAGCAGTTCTTC
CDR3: CASKGQGAGNEQFF

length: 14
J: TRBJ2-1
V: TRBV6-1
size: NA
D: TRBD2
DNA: TGTGCCAGCAGTACGGGACTAGCGGGCAATGAGCAGTTCTTC
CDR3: CASSTGLAGNEQFF

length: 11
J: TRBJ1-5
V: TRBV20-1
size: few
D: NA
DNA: TGCAGTGCTAGGTCGGATCAGCCCCAGCATTTT
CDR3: CSARSDQPQHF

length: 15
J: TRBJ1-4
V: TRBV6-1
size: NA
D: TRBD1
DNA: TGTGCCAGCAGCTTAACCGGGACAGCTAATGAAAAACTGTTTTTT
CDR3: CASSLTGTANEKLFF